Presented here are 25 T cell receptor beta chains from one specimen sequenced in a study of blood T cell repertoires in COVID-19. The protocol was immunoSEQ multiplex PCR, while the TCRdb copy is restricted to in-frame clones and leaves out a portion. Of roughly 200,000 clones listed, approximately 84% were seen once; the top ten hold roughly 5%. Sequencing was done on a sample of peripheral blood. These receptors originate from a woman in her 70s with active or convalescent COVID-19.

V usage is TRBV5-1 and J usage is TRBJ2-5, with 10 bases that match TRBD2. With 7 bases clipped from V and 2 bases from J, the junction kept 8 bases outside the gene matches. There are 15 residues in the CDR3. Germline loops: CDR1 SGHRS, CDR2 YFSETQ. The CDR3 region is CASHRQLAGQETQYF. CDR3 nucleotide sequence: TGCGCCAGCCACAGGCAACTAGCGGGACAAGAGACCCAGTACTTC.

V is TRBV18 and J is TRBJ2-3; D is unresolved. Per germline, CDR1 KGHSH and CDR2 LQKENI. The CDR3 consists of 11 residues. V lost 5 bases, J lost 4 bases, and 4 bases lay in between. CDR3 nucleotide sequence: TGTGCCAGCTCAGAGTCAGATACGCAGTATTTT. Its translation: CASSESDTQYF.

This clone has a single count. V usage is TRBV6-6 and J usage is TRBJ1-1; D is perhaps TRBD1 (6 bases). V lost 7 bases to trimming and J lost 0 bases, with 12 bases between them. The V gene's germline CDR1 is MNHNY and CDR2 SVGAGI (reference sequence). The CDR3 covers 14 residues. The CDR3: CASTQTGMNTEAFF. DNA of the CDR3: TGTGCCAGCACTCAGACAGGCATGAACACTGAAGCTTTCTTT.

The genes are TRBV7-3 and TRBJ1-1; maybe TRBD1 (5 bases). Germline CDR1 reads SGHTA; CDR2 reads FQGTGA. This CDR3 region has 16 residues. V lost 1 base and J 0 bases, leaving 12 bases between the germline ends. CDR3: CASSLKARGMNTEAFF. CDR3 DNA: TGTGCCAGCAGCTTAAAGGCTCGGGGGATGAACACTGAAGCTTTCTTT.

This clone was counted a single time. This chain connects TRBV4-2 to TRBJ1-5, with 8 bases matching TRBD1. The V and J ends lost 5 bases and 1 base, in that order; junction bases with no gene match: 4. The CDR3 loop spans 15 amino acids. Per the germline V gene, CDR1 is LGHNA and CDR2 is YNFKEQ. CDR3 sequence reads: CASSSQGVSNQPQHF. The CDR3, as DNA: TGTGCCAGCAGCTCACAGGGGGTGAGCAATCAGCCCCAGCATTTT.

The table lists this clone with a count of one. Other DNA sequences within the sample encode an identical CDR3. The chain uses TRBV28 and TRBJ1-5, with unresolved D. The CDR3 runs to 11 residues. Trimming left V 9 bases short and J 0 bases short, with 3 bases between. Germline CDR1 reads MDHEN; CDR2 reads SYDVKM. The CDR3 here is CASYSNQPQHF. The CDR3 coding sequence is TGTGCCAGTTATAGCAATCAGCCCCAGCATTTT.

The chain carries TRBV20-1 and TRBJ2-5; D ambiguous. Deletions cut 7 bases from V and 2 bases from J, with 8 bases between. This CDR3 has 11 amino acids. Germline loops: CDR1 DFQATT, CDR2 SNEGSKA (reference sequence). CDR3 in amino acids: CSGGSQETQYF. Here the CDR3 DNA reads TGCAGTGGCGGAAGTCAAGAGACCCAGTACTTC.

V is TRBV2 and J is TRBJ1-2; TRBD1 agrees at 12 bases. The CDR3 is made up of 15 amino acids. Trimming at V came to 6 bases and at J to 7 bases, leaving 9 bases not matched to a gene. The germline CDR1 and CDR2 sequences are SNHLY and FYNNEI. The CDR3 spells CASRILGQGASGYTF. The CDR3 bases are TGTGCCAGCAGGATTCTGGGACAGGGGGCCTCTGGCTACACCTTC.

The chain uses TRBV3-1 (or the pseudogene TRBV3-2) and TRBJ2-5, with 10 bases fitting TRBD2. Unmatched junction bases numbered 5, after V lost 5 bases and J lost 5 bases. Germline V CDR1 and CDR2: LGHDT, YNNKEL (reference sequence). This CDR3 is built from 14 residues. The CDR3 loop reads CASSYSGRFETQYF. The CDR3, as DNA: TGTGCCAGCAGCTATAGCGGGAGGTTCGAGACCCAGTACTTC.

The chain joins TRBV18 to TRBJ2-2; D is ambiguous. Germline V gene lookup returns CDR1 KGHSH and CDR2 LQKENI. The CDR3 runs to 13 residues. V lost 0 bases, J lost 7 bases, and 6 bases lay in between. The CDR3: CASSPPSYGELFF. DNA of the CDR3: TGTGCCAGCTCACCACCTTCGTACGGGGAGCTGTTTTTT.

J is TRBJ2-2 and V is TRBV6-5; 10 nucleotides match TRBD1. The germline CDR1 and CDR2 sequences are MNHEY and SVGAGI. The V gene end was trimmed by 6 bases and the J gene end by 5 bases; junction bases not matched to a gene: 6. CDR3 size: 15 residues. The CDR3 sequence: CASSYRTGGTGELFF. CDR3 DNA: TGTGCCAGCAGCTACAGGACAGGGGGGACCGGGGAGCTGTTTTTT.

This chain connects TRBV5-5 to TRBJ2-5; a possible D gene is TRBD1 (6 bases). Deletions cut 0 bases from V and 2 bases from J, with 17 bases between. Germline lookup yields CDR1 SGHKS and CDR2 YYEKEE (reference sequence). The CDR3 sequence is 17 residues long. CDR3 DNA: TGTGCCAGCAGCTTGGTTCCGCAGGGGAGTTTTCAAGAGACCCAGTACTTC. Translation: CASSLVPQGSFQETQYF.

This chain uses TRBV6-5 with TRBJ1-2, with TRBD1 identical over 11 bases. The ends lost 6 bases at V and 14 bases at J; junction bases unmatched: 14. The germline gives CDR1 MNHEY, CDR2 SVGAGI. The CDR3 has 14 amino acids. The CDR3 coding sequence is TGTGCCAGCAGATTCCCTAGGACAGGGGGCGCGGAAACCTTC. Translating gives CASRFPRTGGAETF.

The rearrangement uses TRBV9 and TRBJ2-3; 7 nucleotides line up with TRBD1. V was pared by 4 bases and J by 4 bases, with 9 bases of the junction left unmatched. This CDR3 has 15 residues. Per the germline V gene, CDR1 is SGDLS and CDR2 is YYNGEE. CDR3 in DNA: TGTGCCAGCAGCCCCCGGACAGGAAGTCCAGATACGCAGTATTTT. It yields the protein CASSPRTGSPDTQYF.

The genes are TRBV5-1 and TRBJ2-7, with a possible D match to TRBD2 (6 bases). The V end was cut by 4 bases, the J end by 2 bases, with 16 bases between. The germline gives CDR1 SGHRS, CDR2 YFSETQ. The CDR3 contains 15 residues. The CDR3 reads CASSPSGGPTYEQYF. Written as DNA, the CDR3 is TGCGCCAGCAGCCCATCCGGGGGACCCACCTACGAGCAGTACTTC.

The gene calls are TRBV9 and TRBJ1-3, with D possibly matching TRBD1 (6 bases). CDR1 and CDR2 (germline): SGDLS, YYNGEE. V was cut by 4 bases and J by 5 bases, with 10 bases left in between. The CDR3 extends over 13 amino acids. The CDR3 DNA reads as TGTGCCAGCAGCACAGGGCCCAGAAACACCATATATTTT. Translated, it gives CASSTGPRNTIYF.

The chain joins TRBV2 to TRBJ1-5; no definite D call. The V and J ends lost 4 bases and 3 bases respectively, with 13 bases between them. CDR3 size: 15 residues. Germline V lookup: CDR1 SNHLY, CDR2 FYNNEI. The CDR3 spells CASSGEVRLNQPQHF. CDR3 bases: TGTGCCAGCAGTGGCGAGGTCCGGCTCAATCAGCCCCAGCATTTT.

The rearrangement joins TRBV5-6 to TRBJ1-1; no clear D gene. The CDR3 runs to 13 residues. Trimming removed 2 bases from V and 2 bases from J, with 7 bases in between. Germline CDR1 SGHDT, CDR2 YYEEEE. CDR3: CASSFMSNTEAFF. CDR3 DNA sequence: TGTGCCAGCAGCTTCATGTCCAACACTGAAGCTTTCTTT.

This sequence joins TRBV27 and TRBJ2-7; D is ambiguous. Germline values: CDR1 MNHEY, CDR2 SMNVEV (reference sequence). The CDR3 totals 18 residues. Between the trimmed V and J ends, which lost 0 bases and 3 bases, there was a span of 21 bases. The CDR3 sequence: CASSLSPSVDTLFYEQYF. The CDR3 DNA follows: TGTGCCAGCAGTTTATCGCCGTCGGTCGACACTCTATTCTACGAGCAGTACTTC.

The chain couples TRBV7-2 to TRBJ1-6; maybe TRBD1 (6 bases). This CDR3 is 14 amino acids long. Germline CDR1 reads SGHTA; CDR2 reads FQGNSA. Trimming took 7 bases from V and 7 from J, leaving 14 bases between them. The CDR3 region has the DNA TGTGCCAGCAACCCGCGAAGGGGGAATTCACCCCTCCACTTT. Protein: CASNPRRGNSPLHF. Complete variable domain (other parts from reference TRBV7-2 and TRBJ1-6): GAGVSQSPSNKVTEKGKDVELRCDPISGHTALYWYRQSLGQGLEFLIYFQGNSAPDKSGLPSDRFSAERTGGSVSTLTIQRTQQEDSAVYLCASNPRRGNSPLHFGNGTRLTVT.

This rearrangement joins TRBV2 to TRBJ1-2; a possible D gene is TRBD1 (5 bases). Germline loops: CDR1 SNHLY, CDR2 FYNNEI. The CDR3 is 12 amino acids. V dropped 10 bases and J dropped 3 bases, with 12 bases sitting between them. CDR3 sequence (DNA): TGTGCCACCGGGGGGACCGACTATGGCTACACCTTC. Translated, it gives CATGGTDYGYTF.

This rearrangement joins TRBV18 to TRBJ1-5, with unresolved D. The V gene's germline CDR1 is KGHSH and CDR2 LQKENI. V was pared by 2 bases and J by 0 bases, with 5 bases between. The CDR3 runs 14 residues. CDR3 sequence: CASSPEGSNQPQHF. The DNA of the CDR3 is TGTGCCAGCTCACCAGAGGGTAGCAATCAGCCCCAGCATTTT.

The V call is TRBV2, the J call TRBJ1-6; 7 bases fit TRBD1. Germline V gives CDR1 SNHLY, CDR2 FYNNEI. The CDR3 contains 14 residues. J gave up 9 bases and V 3 bases, and 5 bases lay outside the gene matches. Written as DNA, the CDR3 is TGTGCCAGCAGTGATGAACAGGGGATTTCACCCCTCCACTTT. Residues: CASSDEQGISPLHF.

The chain uses TRBV7-9 and TRBJ2-1; TRBD2 agrees at 9 bases. The length of the CDR3 is 14 residues. Germline V gene data show CDR1 as SEHNR and CDR2 as FQNEAQ (reference sequence). The V gene end was trimmed by 11 bases and the J gene end by 6 bases; junction bases not matched to a gene: 11. The CDR3 nucleotides read TGTGCCGCTGGGCGACTAGCGGTAGTCAATGAGCAGTTCTTC. Protein: CAAGRLAVVNEQFF.

The chain has TRBV7-8 and TRBJ1-5, with TRBD1 as a possible D gene (5 bases). The V gene's germline CDR1 is SGHVS and CDR2 FQNEAQ. Trimming left V 2 bases short and J 0 bases short, with 8 bases between. The length of the CDR3 is 15 residues. CDR3 region: CASSLQGYSNQPQHF. The CDR3 DNA is TGTGCCAGCAGCTTACAGGGCTATAGCAATCAGCCCCAGCATTTT.